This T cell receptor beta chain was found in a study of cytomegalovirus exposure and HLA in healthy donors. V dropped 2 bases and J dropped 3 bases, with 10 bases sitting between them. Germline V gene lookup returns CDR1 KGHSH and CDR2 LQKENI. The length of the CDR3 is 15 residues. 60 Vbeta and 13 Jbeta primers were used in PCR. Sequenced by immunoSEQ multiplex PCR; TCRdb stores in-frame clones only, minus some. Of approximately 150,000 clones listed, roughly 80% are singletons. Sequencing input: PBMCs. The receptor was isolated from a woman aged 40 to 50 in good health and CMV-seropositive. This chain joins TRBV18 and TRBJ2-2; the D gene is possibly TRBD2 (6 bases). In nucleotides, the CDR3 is TGTGCCAGCTCACCAAGGAGGGGTGACACCGGGGAGCTGTTTTTT. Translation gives CASSPRRGDTGELFF.